This TCR beta chain originates from a study of T cell responses to AZD1222 COVID-19 vaccine (dated by TCRdb to the early 2020s). Concerning the study at large: A total of under 250 trial participants underwent TCR sequencing, of whom under 220 had received two doses of AZD1222 and approximately 26 had received two doses of the MenACWY control vaccine. Trial participants were enrolled into age subgroups of 18-55, 56-69 and 70-plus years, which contained 148, 28 and 57 TCR-sequenced participants, respectively.

The intended sense of this specimen's time point label: baseline before first vaccination. The treatment or condition label here, explained by the study, means: meningococcal conjugate vaccine given as trial control. Vaccinee samples came from UK trials COV001 and COV002, including a single-blind randomized controlled phase 2/3 trial of AZD1222 (ChAdOx1 nCoV-19) in healthy adults. For TCRbeta chain sequencing, PBMC samples were collected from trial participants at day 0 and at day 28 after the second dose. Remarks on this clone: Its antigen remains undetermined. No base qualities exist here, and no much larger clone lies one base off it.

The CDR3 regions of human TCRbeta chains were subjected to immunosequencing. The original methods were these. Repertoire TCRs were matched against a reference library of SARS-CoV-2-specific TCRs generated with the MIRA antigen-specificity platform. Breadth was defined as the fraction of unique TCRs that were SARS-CoV-2-associated, and depth was defined as the fraction of total T cells that were SARS-CoV-2-associated. Using the MIRA data, each spike-specific TCR was mapped to the spike region that the TCR reacts to and placed in a CD4 or CD8 class. Log10-transformed breadth and depth values were compared by one-way ANOVA with Sidak's multiple comparisons tests. TCRdb took over this immuneACCESS table, retaining in-frame rearrangements with V and J assigned. Such tables are incomplete; in checked studies, under half of the missing clones stem from an unresolved V gene, and the remainder is unexplained. V and J calls and clone size come straight from that table; D and trimming were deduced from the DNA. This sample holds about 120,000 clones; approximately 85% were observed only once. 3.9% of the sample rests with the top ten.

CDR1 and CDR2 (DFQATT, SNEGSKA) derive from the germline V gene (reference sequence). The CDR3 contains 15 residues, cysteine and phenylalanine counted. Only the CDR3 DNA is retained, 45 bases long and in frame from the first base. The germline ends are 17 bases apart after V is trimmed by 3 bases and J by 3 bases. The full study reports these points: CD4 TCRs associated with the vaccine covered the entire spike protein, and the dominant responses were in regions 160-218 and 743-854. Conclusions about previously exposed vaccinees are limited because only a handful of AZD1222 recipients were SARS-CoV-2 seropositive at baseline. Most participants were white British and females outnumbered males, and the authors suggested that clonal diversity may have been underestimated. Nearly half of unique spike-specific TCRs reportedly recognized epitopes outside regions mutated in the B.1.351 and B.1.1.7 variants. The 56-69-year group was small, and its depth increase did not reach significance, likely because of low power. Because no day 14 peak-response samples were available, the repertoires could be characterized only after the peak T cell response. A significant rise in spike-specific TCR breadth and depth was observed after two AZD1222 doses relative to day 0 and relative to MenACWY recipients.

This clonotype was sampled from an adult in good health. Recombination connected TRBV20-1 to TRBJ1-2; TRBD1 is perhaps the D gene, given 6 matching bases. Sequenced here: peripheral blood, sampled on day 0 of MenACWY control vaccination. For the CDR3, the sequence is CSASSGRGKDYGYTF. The bases read TGCAGTGCTAGTTCCGGCAGGGGTAAAGACTATGGCTACACCTTC.